This T cell receptor (beta chain) was recorded in a study of neurological immune-mediated disorders. Germline-derived CDR1 and CDR2 are MGHDK and SYGVNS. V was pared by 9 bases and J by 7 bases, with 13 bases between. The CDR3 is 13 amino acids. This clonotype was recorded at least ten times. Using its own MiXCR run on the 5' RACE reads, TCRdb lists one record per CDR3 protein. The sample has 60,000 to 85,000 distinct CDR3 sequences, approximately 5% seen once. This chain joins TRBV25-1 and TRBJ1-6, with D maybe TRBD1 (6 bases). The receptor comes from a woman aged 65 to 85 with multiple sclerosis. The sample taken for sequencing was PBMCs. The CDR3: CASKRTGNSPLHF. The DNA for the CDR3 is TGTGCCAGTAAACGTACAGGGAATTCACCCCTCCACTTT.